Listed below are T cell receptor beta chains from one sample, sequenced in a study of radiotherapy plus CTLA-4 blockade in lung cancer. Profiling relied on immunoSEQ multiplex PCR, and the TCRdb table lists in-frame clones only, not all of them. The table records some 70,000 clones, less than 80% of them present only once. The input for sequencing was peripheral blood, taken from a patient treated with radiotherapy plus ipilimumab. These TCRs come from a human donor with non-small cell lung cancer who had a complete response to radiotherapy plus ipilimumab. Both conserved end residues are part of each CDR3. D genes are given only for firm matches. Clone size is not always given. Where it is, it says once, few, many or a class for expanded clones.

TRBJ2-1 | TRBV7-9 | 15 | TRBD2 | . | TGTGCCAGCAGCTTAGTTAGCGGGGGGCACAATGAGCAGTTCTTC | CASSLVSGGHNEQFF
TRBJ2-1 | TRBV10-3 | 13 | . | . | TGTGCCCCCGCGGGGCCACCATACAATGAGCAGTTCTTC | CAPAGPPYNEQFF
TRBJ2-2 | TRBV2 | 15 | TRBD1 | . | TGTGCCAGCAGTCGGACAGGGTTAATCACCGGGGAGCTGTTTTTT | CASSRTGLITGELFF
TRBJ1-4 | TRBV7-2 | 16 | TRBD1 | . | TGTGCCAGCAGCCCCCCAGGGACAGGGGCCAATGAAAAACTGTTTTTT | CASSPPGTGANEKLFF
TRBJ2-2 | TRBV7-2 | 16 | TRBD2 | . | TGTGCCAGCAGCATACGGACTAGCGGGGGGCCCGGGGAGCTGTTTTTT | CASSIRTSGGPGELFF
TRBJ2-2 | TRBV7-2 | 16 | . | . | TGTGCCAGCAGCTCAAGGACGGGGGCGAACACCGGGGAGCTGTTTTTT | CASSSRTGANTGELFF
TRBJ1-4 | TRBV2 | 14 | TRBD1 | . | TGTGCCAGCAGTCCCCTAGGGACAGTGAAAAAACTGTTTTTT | CASSPLGTVKKLFF
TRBJ2-7 | TRBV15 | 14 | TRBD1 | . | TGTGCCACCAGCAGGGCCAAGGGGGCCAGCGAGCAGTACTTC | CATSRAKGASEQYF
TRBJ1-1 | TRBV6-1 | 14 | . | once | TGTGCCAGCACCCTCAAGGGAGGGGGCACTGAAGCTTTCTTT | CASTLKGGGTEAFF
TRBJ2-7 | TRBV4-3 | 15 | . | . | TGCGCCAGCAGCCCCCAGTTCCAAACTACCTACGAGCAGTACTTC | CASSPQFQTTYEQYF
TRBJ2-2 | TRBV11-2 | 15 | . | . | TGTGCCAGCAGCCCGACGGGGGCGAACACCGGGGAGCTGTTTTTT | CASSPTGANTGELFF
TRBJ2-1 | TRBV4-3 | 16 | . | . | TGCGCCAGCAGCTCACGACTGGCCCGCTCCTACAATGAGCAGTTCTTC | CASSSRLARSYNEQFF
TRBJ2-3 | TRBV9 | 15 | . | . | TGTGCCAGCAGCGTAGCTGGGGGGGGCAGGGATACGCAGTATTTT | CASSVAGGGRDTQYF
TRBJ1-5 | TRBV18 | 13 | . | few | TGTGCCAGCTCACCCGGGGGAGATCAGCCCCAGCATTTT | CASSPGGDQPQHF
TRBJ1-1 | TRBV11-2 | 12 | . | . | TGTGCCAGCAGCTCATGGAACACTGAAGCTTTCTTT | CASSSWNTEAFF
TRBJ2-4 | TRBV4-3 | 14 | TRBD1 | . | TGCGCCAGCAGCCAAGAGGGGACAGGTGGCATTCAGTACTTC | CASSQEGTGGIQYF
TRBJ2-3 | TRBV2 | 15 | TRBD2 | . | TGTGCCAGCAGTGAAGGACTAGCGGGGACAGATACGCAGTATTTT | CASSEGLAGTDTQYF
TRBJ1-1 | TRBV21-1 | 12 | . | few | TGTGCCAGCGGGGAGAGGAACACTGAAGCTTTCTTT | CASGERNTEAFF
TRBJ2-1 | TRBV19 | 14 | . | once | TGTGCCAGTAGTATAGTATGGGGACGGGTTGAGCAGTTCTTC | CASSIVWGRVEQFF
TRBJ1-2 | TRBV18 | 12 | TRBD1 | few | TGTGCCAGCTCATACAGGGGAGAATACTACACCTTC | CASSYRGEYYTF
TRBJ2-1 | TRBV7-2 | 15 | TRBD2 | . | TGTGCCAGCAGCCTAGAGCGGGGGCTACACAATGAGCAGTTCTTC | CASSLERGLHNEQFF
TRBJ1-2 | TRBV19 | 18 | . | . | TGTGCCAGTAGTATTGGATTTGTGAGGACACGGAGATACTATGGCTACACCTTC | CASSIGFVRTRRYYGYTF
TRBJ1-3 | TRBV13 | 15 | . | . | TGTGCCAGCAGCTCTACAGGTCTCTCTGGAAACACCATATATTTT | CASSSTGLSGNTIYF
TRBJ1-2 | TRBV15 | 14 | . | . | TGTGCCACCAGCACTACCAGGCGAGGCTATGGCTACACCTTC | CATSTTRRGYGYTF
TRBJ1-2 | TRBV6-5 | 15 | TRBD1 | . | TGTGCCAGCAGTTCACAGGGGACCCGGGGTAATGGCTACACCTTC | CASSSQGTRGNGYTF
TRBJ2-1 | TRBV19 | 15 | TRBD2 | . | TGTGCCAGTAGTATTGCAGCGGGAGCATGGAATGAGCAGTTCTTC | CASSIAAGAWNEQFF
TRBJ1-5 | TRBV2 | 12 | . | . | TGTGCCAGCGGAGAATCGTTGCAACCCCAGCATTTT | CASGESLQPQHF
TRBJ1-1 | TRBV6-1 | 15 | . | . | TGTGCCAGCACTGTAAGAAGCAGGGGCTCCACTGAAGCTTTCTTT | CASTVRSRGSTEAFF
TRBJ1-6 | TRBV11-2 | 15 | TRBD1 | . | TGTGCCAGCAGAGGGACAGGGGCAGGTCAATCACCCCTCCACTTT | CASRGTGAGQSPLHF
TRBJ1-1 | TRBV4-1 | 15 | . | . | TGCGCCAGCAGCCAGGGTCAGGGTGGTGGGACTGAAGCTTTCTTT | CASSQGQGGGTEAFF
TRBJ2-5 | TRBV2 | 13 | . | . | TGTGCCAGCAGTGTTAGGGACACAGAGACCCAGTACTTC | CASSVRDTETQYF
TRBJ2-7 | TRBV7-9 | 14 | TRBD1 | . | TGTGCCAGCAGCGCCTGGACAGGGAAGAACGAGCAGTACTTC | CASSAWTGKNEQYF
TRBJ2-5 | TRBV28 | 13 | . | . | TGTGCCAGCAGTTTGGCCGGGCGAGAGACCCAGTACTTC | CASSLAGRETQYF
TRBJ1-5 | TRBV9 | 14 | . | . | TGTGCCAGCAGCCCCCGGCGGGATGGTCAGCCCCAGCATTTT | CASSPRRDGQPQHF
TRBJ2-1 | TRBV7-6 | 15 | . | . | TGTGCCAGCAGCTACGTCCGGGACTCCTACAATGAGCAGTTCTTC | CASSYVRDSYNEQFF
TRBJ2-3 | TRBV9 | 15 | . | . | TGTGCCAGCAGCGTAGGGAACATGGGCACAGATACGCAGTATTTT | CASSVGNMGTDTQYF
TRBJ1-6 | TRBV30 | 13 | . | once | TGTGCCTGGAGTGTAACGGTTAATTCACCCCTCCACTTT | CAWSVTVNSPLHF
TRBJ1-5 | TRBV30 | 15 | TRBD1 | . | TGTGCCTGGAGCCGGGACAGGGACGCCAATCAGCCCCAGCATTTT | CAWSRDRDANQPQHF
TRBJ1-2 | TRBV7-2 | 16 | . | . | TGTGCCAGCACCCCCGGGGGAAGGTTTAATAACTATGGCTACACCTTC | CASTPGGRFNNYGYTF
TRBJ1-2 | TRBV9 | 14 | TRBD1 | . | TGTGCCAGCAGCGCCCGACAGGGGTCGGGGGGCTACACCTTC | CASSARQGSGGYTF
TRBJ2-1 | TRBV18 | 17 | TRBD2 | . | TGTGCCAGCTCACCAAAAGGGAGGGCCAGCTCCTACAATGAGCAGTTCTTC | CASSPKGRASSYNEQFF
TRBJ1-6 | TRBV27 | 12 | . | . | TGTGCCAGCAGTTTGGTAGGGTCACCCCTCCACTTT | CASSLVGSPLHF